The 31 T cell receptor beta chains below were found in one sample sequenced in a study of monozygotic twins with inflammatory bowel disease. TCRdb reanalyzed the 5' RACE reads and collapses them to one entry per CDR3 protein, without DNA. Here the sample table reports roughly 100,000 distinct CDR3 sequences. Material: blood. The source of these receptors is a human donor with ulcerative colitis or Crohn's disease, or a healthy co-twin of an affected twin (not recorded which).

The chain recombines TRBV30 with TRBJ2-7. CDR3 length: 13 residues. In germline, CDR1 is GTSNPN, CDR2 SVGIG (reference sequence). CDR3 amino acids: CAWRFGSSYEQYF.

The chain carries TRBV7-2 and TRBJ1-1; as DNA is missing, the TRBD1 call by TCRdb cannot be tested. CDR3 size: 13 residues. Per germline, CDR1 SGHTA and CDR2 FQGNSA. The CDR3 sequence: CASSTRGGFIAFF.

The CDR3 sequence is CASSLVLGGKDTQYF. The J gene is TRBJ2-3, the V gene TRBV7-8; there is no DNA to check the TCRdb D call of TRBD1. This CDR3 has 15 residues. Germline V gene data show CDR1 as SGHVS and CDR2 as FQNEAQ.

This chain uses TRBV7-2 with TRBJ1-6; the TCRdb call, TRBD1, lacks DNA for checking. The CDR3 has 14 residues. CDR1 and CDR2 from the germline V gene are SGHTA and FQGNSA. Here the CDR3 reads CASSLSVGGSPLHF.

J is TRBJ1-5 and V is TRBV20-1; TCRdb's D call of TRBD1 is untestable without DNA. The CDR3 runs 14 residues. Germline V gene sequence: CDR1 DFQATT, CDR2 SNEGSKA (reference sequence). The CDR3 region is CSAREGSPNQPQHF.

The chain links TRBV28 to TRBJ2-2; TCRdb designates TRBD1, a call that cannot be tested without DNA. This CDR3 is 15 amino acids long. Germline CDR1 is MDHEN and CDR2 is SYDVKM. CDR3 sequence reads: CASSSPGQMSGELFF.

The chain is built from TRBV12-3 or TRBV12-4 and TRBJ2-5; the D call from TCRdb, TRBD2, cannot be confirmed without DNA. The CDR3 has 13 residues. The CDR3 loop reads CASSFREGETQYF.

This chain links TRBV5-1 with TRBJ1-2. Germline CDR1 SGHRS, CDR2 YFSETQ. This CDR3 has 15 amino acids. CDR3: CASSLDVTANYGYTF. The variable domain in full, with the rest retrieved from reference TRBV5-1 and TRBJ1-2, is KAGVTQTPRYLIKTRGQQVTLSCSPISGHRSVSWYQQTPGQGLQFLFEYFSETQRNKGNFPGRFSGRQFSNSRSEMNVSTLELGDSALYLCASSLDVTANYGYTFGSGTRLTVV.

CDR3 residues: CASSRDRQGNQPQHF. This chain uses TRBV11-2 with TRBJ1-5; TCRdb reports TRBD1, a call that lacks DNA to check it against. Germline CDR1 SGHAT, CDR2 FQNNGV. The CDR3 spans 15 residues.

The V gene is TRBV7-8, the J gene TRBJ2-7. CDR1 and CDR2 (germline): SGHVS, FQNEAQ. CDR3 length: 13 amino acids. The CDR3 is CASSLASRAEQYF.

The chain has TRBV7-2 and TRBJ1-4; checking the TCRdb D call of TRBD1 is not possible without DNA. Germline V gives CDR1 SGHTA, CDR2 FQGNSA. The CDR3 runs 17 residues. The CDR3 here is CASSLSTGRATNEKLFF.

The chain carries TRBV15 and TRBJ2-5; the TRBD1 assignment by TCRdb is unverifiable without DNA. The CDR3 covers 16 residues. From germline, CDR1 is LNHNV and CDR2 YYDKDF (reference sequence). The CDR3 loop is CATSRDYTGGGETQYF.

The CDR3 loop is CASSLRGFQETQYF. The chain combines TRBV18 with TRBJ2-5. Germline CDR1 reads KGHSH; CDR2 reads LQKENI. The CDR3 loop spans 14 amino acids. Filled out from reference TRBV18 and TRBJ2-5, the complete variable domain reads NAGVMQNPRHLVRRRGQEARLRCSPMKGHSHVYWYRQLPEEGLKFMVYLQKENIIDESGMPKERFSAEFPKEGPSILRIQQVVRGDSAAYFCASSLRGFQETQYFGPGTRLLVL.

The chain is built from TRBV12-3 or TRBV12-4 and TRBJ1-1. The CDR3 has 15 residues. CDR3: CASSLLGGLNTEAFF.

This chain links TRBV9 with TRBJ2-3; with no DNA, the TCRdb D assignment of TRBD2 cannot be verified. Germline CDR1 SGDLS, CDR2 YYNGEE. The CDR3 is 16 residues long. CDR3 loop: CASSVGPAAGENTQYF.

This chain's CDR3 is CASSAGLAWTYEQYF. The V and J genes are TRBV5-1 and TRBJ2-7; checking the TCRdb D call of TRBD2 is not possible without DNA. This CDR3 has 15 amino acids. Germline V gene sequence: CDR1 SGHRS, CDR2 YFSETQ.

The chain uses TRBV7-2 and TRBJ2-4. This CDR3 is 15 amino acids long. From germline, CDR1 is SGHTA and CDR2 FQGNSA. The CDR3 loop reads CASSLGFVAKNIQYF.

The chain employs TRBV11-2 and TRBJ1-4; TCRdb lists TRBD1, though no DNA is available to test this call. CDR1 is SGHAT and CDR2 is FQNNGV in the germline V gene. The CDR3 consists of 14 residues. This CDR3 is CASSAPRYNEKLFF. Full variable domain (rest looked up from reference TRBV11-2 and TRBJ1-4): EAGVAQSPRYKIIEKRQSVAFWCNPISGHATLYWYQQILGQGPKLLIQFQNNGVVDDSQLPKDRFSAERLKGVDSTLKIQPAKLEDSAVYLCASSAPRYNEKLFFGSGTQLSVL.

CDR3 amino acids: CASSGWTGLETQYF. The chain joins TRBV25-1 to TRBJ2-5; without DNA, the TCRdb call of TRBD1 cannot be checked. The V gene's germline CDR1 is MGHDK and CDR2 SYGVNS. The CDR3 loop spans 14 amino acids. Full variable domain (remainder filled in from reference TRBV25-1 and TRBJ2-5): EADIYQTPRYLVIGTGKKITLECSQTMGHDKMYWYQQDPGMELHLIHYSYGVNSTEKGDLSSESTVSRIRTEHFPLTLESARPSHTSQYLCASSGWTGLETQYFGPGTRLLVL.

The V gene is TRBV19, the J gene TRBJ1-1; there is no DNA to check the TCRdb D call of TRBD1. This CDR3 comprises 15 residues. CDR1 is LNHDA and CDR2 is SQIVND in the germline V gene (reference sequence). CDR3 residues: CASSIVGTGSVEAFF.

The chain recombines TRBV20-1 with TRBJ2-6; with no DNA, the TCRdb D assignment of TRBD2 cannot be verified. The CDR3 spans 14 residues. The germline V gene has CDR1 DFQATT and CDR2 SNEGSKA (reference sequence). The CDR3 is CSATGGVGANVLTF.

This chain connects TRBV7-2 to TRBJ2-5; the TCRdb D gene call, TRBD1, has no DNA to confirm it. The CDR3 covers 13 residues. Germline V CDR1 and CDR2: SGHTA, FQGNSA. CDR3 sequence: CASSFSRGETQYF.

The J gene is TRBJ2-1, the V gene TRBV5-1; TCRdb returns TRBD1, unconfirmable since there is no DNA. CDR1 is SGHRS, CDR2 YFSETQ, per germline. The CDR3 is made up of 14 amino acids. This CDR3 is CASSLFAGDNEQFF.

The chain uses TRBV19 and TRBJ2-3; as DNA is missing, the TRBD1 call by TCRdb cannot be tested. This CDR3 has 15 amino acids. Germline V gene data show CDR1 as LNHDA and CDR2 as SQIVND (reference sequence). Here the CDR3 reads CASSIGDHGTDTQYF.

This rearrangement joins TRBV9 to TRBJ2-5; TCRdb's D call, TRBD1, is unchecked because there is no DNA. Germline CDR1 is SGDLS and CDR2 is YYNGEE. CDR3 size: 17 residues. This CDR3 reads CASSVGSWASGEKTQYF. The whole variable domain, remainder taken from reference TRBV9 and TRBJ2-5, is DSGVTQTPKHLITATGQRVTLRCSPRSGDLSVYWYQQSLDQGLQFLIQYYNGEERAKGNILERFSAQQFPDLHSELNLSSLELGDSALYFCASSVGSWASGEKTQYFGPGTRLLVL.

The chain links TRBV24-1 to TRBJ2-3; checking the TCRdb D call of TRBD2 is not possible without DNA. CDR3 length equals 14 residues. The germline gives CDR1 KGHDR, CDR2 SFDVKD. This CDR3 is CATSGREYMDTQYF.

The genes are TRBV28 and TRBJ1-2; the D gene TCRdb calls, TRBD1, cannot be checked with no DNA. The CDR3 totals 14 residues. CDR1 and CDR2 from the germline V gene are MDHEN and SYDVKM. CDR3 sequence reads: CASNPAGDRAARWF.

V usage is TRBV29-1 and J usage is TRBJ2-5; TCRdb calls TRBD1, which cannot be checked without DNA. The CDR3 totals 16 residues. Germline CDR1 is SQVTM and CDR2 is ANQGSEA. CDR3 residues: CSVGHGVGVSGETQYF.

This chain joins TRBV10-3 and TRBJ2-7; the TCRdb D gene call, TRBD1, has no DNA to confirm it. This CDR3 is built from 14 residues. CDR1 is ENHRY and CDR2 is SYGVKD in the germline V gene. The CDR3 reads CAISQDTSSYEQYF.

The CDR3 sequence: CASSLSFESRELFF. The chain combines TRBV11-3 with TRBJ2-2. Germline V gene data show CDR1 as SGHNT and CDR2 as YENEEA. This CDR3 is 14 amino acids long.

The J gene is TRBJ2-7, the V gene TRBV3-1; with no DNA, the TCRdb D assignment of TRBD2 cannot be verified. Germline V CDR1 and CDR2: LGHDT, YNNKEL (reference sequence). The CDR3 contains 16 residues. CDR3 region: CASSQDLASGMYEQYF.